A selection of T cell receptor beta chains follows, all from one sample in a study of blood T cell repertoires in COVID-19. Profiling relied on immunoSEQ multiplex PCR, and the TCRdb table lists in-frame clones only, not all of them. Among 60,000 to 70,000 clones, around 85% were seen once, and the ten largest hold approximately 25%. The sequencing input was peripheral blood. The receptors here all came from a man aged 45-60 years with acute or convalescent COVID-19. CDR3s include the opening cysteine and the closing phenylalanine or tryptophan. The order of the fields is J gene, D gene, clone size, V gene, CDR3 protein, CDR3 DNA. A D gene is named only where the DNA matches it firmly. Size is omitted from some rows. Given values are once, few, many or a class for expanded clones.

J: TRBJ2-3; D: NA; size: NA; V: TRBV2; CDR3: CASSVGGDTDTQYF; DNA: TGTGCCAGCAGTGTAGGCGGGGACACAGATACGCAGTATTTT
J: TRBJ2-5; D: NA; size: NA; V: TRBV19; CDR3: CASSMSGGETQYF; DNA: TGTGCCAGTAGTATGAGCGGAGGAGAGACCCAGTACTTC
J: TRBJ1-1; D: NA; size: few; V: TRBV7-9; CDR3: CAGRAGDNTEAFF; DNA: TGTGCCGGAAGAGCAGGGGACAACACTGAAGCTTTCTTT
J: TRBJ1-6; D: TRBD1; size: NA; V: TRBV30; CDR3: CAWSGQGYSNSPLHF; DNA: TGTGCCTGGAGCGGACAGGGGTATAGTAATTCACCCCTCCACTTT
J: TRBJ2-1; D: NA; size: once; V: TRBV2; CDR3: CASSDTRPPIDEQFF; DNA: TGTGCCAGCAGCGACACCCGACCCCCGATCGATGAGCAGTTCTTC
J: TRBJ1-3; D: TRBD1; size: NA; V: TRBV20-1; CDR3: CSASKDRGTGNTIYF; DNA: TGCAGTGCTAGTAAGGACAGGGGGACAGGAAACACCATATATTTT
J: TRBJ2-1; D: NA; size: NA; V: TRBV4-1; CDR3: CASSQEMSGEQFF; DNA: TGCGCCAGCAGCCAAGAGATGAGCGGTGAGCAGTTCTTC
J: TRBJ1-6; D: NA; size: NA; V: TRBV28; CDR3: CASSPRSSYNSPLHF; DNA: TGTGCCAGCAGTCCCCGGAGCTCCTATAATTCACCCCTCCACTTT
J: TRBJ2-3; D: TRBD2; size: NA; V: TRBV24-1; CDR3: CATSDGGAGDTQYF; DNA: TGTGCCACCAGTGACGGGGGGGCCGGGGATACGCAGTATTTT
J: TRBJ1-2; D: TRBD1; size: NA; V: TRBV5-1; CDR3: CANSLSGGGGYTF; DNA: TGCGCCAACAGCTTGTCAGGGGGCGGTGGCTACACCTTC
J: TRBJ1-1; D: TRBD1; size: once; V: TRBV6-1; CDR3: CASSDRGQGNTEAFF; DNA: TGTGCCAGCAGTGATCGGGGACAGGGGAACACTGAAGCTTTCTTT
J: TRBJ1-1; D: TRBD1; size: few; V: TRBV6-5; CDR3: CATRTGMNTEAFF; DNA: TGTGCCACCAGGACAGGGATGAACACTGAAGCTTTCTTT
J: TRBJ1-1; D: TRBD1; size: NA; V: TRBV30; CDR3: CAWSVGGEAFF; DNA: TGTGCCTGGAGTGTAGGGGGCGAAGCTTTCTTT
J: TRBJ2-3; D: NA; size: NA; V: TRBV2; CDR3: CASSDGQGEADTQYF; DNA: TGTGCCAGCAGTGATGGCCAGGGGGAGGCAGATACGCAGTATTTT
J: TRBJ2-2; D: NA; size: NA; V: TRBV6-5; CDR3: CASSPGTTNTGELFF; DNA: TGTGCCAGCAGTCCCGGGACAACGAACACCGGGGAGCTGTTTTTT
J: TRBJ1-4; D: TRBD1; size: NA; V: TRBV6-5; CDR3: CASSYSTGVREKLFF; DNA: TGTGCCAGCAGTTACTCGACAGGGGTGAGGGAAAAACTGTTTTTT
J: TRBJ1-2; D: NA; size: NA; V: TRBV15; CDR3: CATSREASNYGYTF; DNA: TGTGCCACCAGCAGAGAGGCTTCTAACTATGGCTACACCTTC
J: TRBJ2-6; D: TRBD1; size: NA; V: TRBV27; CDR3: CASSLNRGPGANVLTF; DNA: TGTGCCAGCAGTTTAAACAGGGGGCCTGGGGCCAACGTCCTGACTTTC
J: TRBJ2-1; D: NA; size: NA; V: TRBV9; CDR3: CASSVASKSGTSYNEQFF; DNA: TGTGCCAGCAGCGTAGCCTCCAAGAGCGGTACCTCCTACAATGAGCAGTTCTTC
J: TRBJ2-1; D: TRBD2; size: once; V: TRBV19; CDR3: CASSIMSGGAYNEQFF; DNA: TGTGCCAGTAGTATTATGAGCGGGGGGGCCTACAATGAGCAGTTCTTC
J: TRBJ1-2; D: NA; size: NA; V: TRBV6-5; CDR3: CASKPNAGANYGYTF; DNA: TGTGCCAGCAAGCCTAACGCTGGAGCTAACTATGGCTACACCTTC
J: TRBJ2-2; D: TRBD2; size: NA; V: TRBV28; CDR3: CASSLRLAGGGNGELFF; DNA: TGTGCCAGCAGTTTACGACTAGCGGGGGGCGGTAACGGGGAGCTGTTTTTT
J: TRBJ2-1; D: NA; size: NA; V: TRBV7-3; CDR3: CASSPAGSGVDNEQFF; DNA: TGTGCCAGCAGCCCCGCGGGGTCGGGGGTCGACAATGAGCAGTTCTTC
J: TRBJ2-5; D: TRBD2; size: NA; V: TRBV6-1; CDR3: CASSEPSGAGGPETQYF; DNA: TGTGCCAGCAGTGAACCCTCGGGAGCGGGGGGGCCCGAGACCCAGTACTTC
J: TRBJ2-1; D: NA; size: NA; V: TRBV4-1; CDR3: CASSQLTSYNEQFF; DNA: TGCGCCAGCAGCCAATTAACTTCCTACAATGAGCAGTTCTTC
J: TRBJ1-2; D: TRBD1; size: NA; V: TRBV7-8; CDR3: CASSPTGTGKVYGYTF; DNA: TGTGCCAGCAGCCCAACCGGGACAGGGAAGGTCTATGGCTACACCTTC
J: TRBJ2-5; D: NA; size: NA; V: TRBV5-1; CDR3: CASSLEGDQYF; DNA: TGCGCCAGCAGCTTGGAGGGGGATCAGTACTTC
J: TRBJ2-3; D: TRBD1; size: once; V: TRBV19; CDR3: CASSIIWTGDGITDTQYF; DNA: TGTGCCAGTAGTATTATCTGGACAGGGGACGGTATCACAGATACGCAGTATTTT
J: TRBJ1-5; D: TRBD1; size: NA; V: TRBV11-2; CDR3: CASSRDRDQPQHF; DNA: TGTGCCAGCAGCCGGGACAGGGACCAGCCCCAGCATTTT
J: TRBJ1-6; D: TRBD1; size: NA; V: TRBV7-2; CDR3: CASSLVSGQYNSPLHF; DNA: TGTGCCAGCAGCTTAGTTTCGGGACAGTATAATTCACCCCTCCACTTT
J: TRBJ1-1; D: NA; size: NA; V: TRBV6-1; CDR3: CASSERGFTEAFF; DNA: TGTGCCAGCAGTGAAAGAGGGTTCACTGAAGCTTTCTTT
J: TRBJ2-7; D: NA; size: NA; V: TRBV30; CDR3: CAWSQGYEQYF; DNA: TGTGCCTGGAGCCAGGGGTACGAGCAGTACTTC
J: TRBJ2-5; D: TRBD2; size: NA; V: TRBV29-1; CDR3: CSVAYSGGFQETQYF; DNA: TGCAGCGTTGCGTATAGCGGGGGGTTCCAAGAGACCCAGTACTTC
J: TRBJ1-2; D: TRBD1; size: few; V: TRBV3-1/TRBV3-2; CDR3: CASSQATGGGGYTF; DNA: TGTGCCAGCAGCCAAGCGACAGGGGGGGGTGGCTACACCTTC
J: TRBJ1-6; D: TRBD1; size: NA; V: TRBV27; CDR3: CASSLSRDSHNSPLHF; DNA: TGTGCCAGCAGTTTATCGAGGGACAGCCATAATTCACCCCTCCACTTT
J: TRBJ2-3; D: TRBD2; size: NA; V: TRBV27; CDR3: CASSTTSAGGGTQYF; DNA: TGTGCCAGCAGTACAACTAGCGCCGGCGGGGGGACGCAGTATTTT
J: TRBJ1-6; D: NA; size: NA; V: TRBV25-1; CDR3: CASSDRVSDSPLHF; DNA: TGTGCCAGCAGTGACAGGGTTTCGGATTCACCCCTCCACTTT
J: TRBJ2-5; D: TRBD2; size: NA; V: TRBV28; CDR3: CASSSAGEGKETQYF; DNA: TGTGCCAGCAGTTCCGCGGGGGAGGGGAAAGAGACCCAGTACTTC
J: TRBJ1-1; D: TRBD1; size: NA; V: TRBV29-1; CDR3: CSARTGMNTEAFF; DNA: TGCAGCGCCCGGACAGGGATGAACACTGAAGCTTTCTTT
J: TRBJ2-5; D: NA; size: NA; V: TRBV5-5; CDR3: CASSLDREVLYF; DNA: TGTGCCAGCAGCTTGGACCGGGAAGTACTGTACTTC
J: TRBJ1-1; D: NA; size: NA; V: TRBV30; CDR3: CAWSTTGFTEAFF; DNA: TGTGCCTGGAGTACTACAGGGTTCACTGAAGCTTTCTTT
J: TRBJ2-1; D: TRBD2; size: NA; V: TRBV18; CDR3: CASSPPSGGDNEQFF; DNA: TGTGCCAGCTCACCCCCTAGCGGGGGGGACAATGAGCAGTTCTTC
J: TRBJ1-2; D: NA; size: NA; V: TRBV2; CDR3: CASSERWGYTF; DNA: TGTGCCAGCAGTGAACGGTGGGGCTACACCTTC
J: TRBJ2-1; D: NA; size: NA; V: TRBV7-7; CDR3: CASSSRGTPPYNEQFF; DNA: TGTGCTAGCAGCTCTAGAGGGACTCCCCCGTACAATGAGCAGTTCTTC
J: TRBJ1-6; D: NA; size: NA; V: TRBV6-5; CDR3: CASGSSAPWTPLHF; DNA: TGTGCCAGCGGGAGTAGTGCCCCATGGACACCCCTCCACTTT